The T cell receptor beta chain under discussion was sequenced for a study of cytomegalovirus exposure and HLA in healthy donors. General study points: The study flagged some 170 TCR beta chains as cytomegalovirus-associated. According to reports, the classifier identified cytomegalovirus status with high specificity and sensitivity.

A remark on this clone: Its specificity is unknown.

Profiling relied on immunoSEQ multiplex PCR, and the TCRdb table lists in-frame clones only, not all of them. The table shows about 330,000 clones, with more than 80% occurring only once. The CDR3 spans 13 residues. With 5 bases clipped from V and 6 bases from J, the junction kept 6 bases outside the gene matches. Germline V CDR1 and CDR2: MNHEY, SVGAGI. Sequencing used PBMCs. The receptor was isolated from a woman between 18 and 29 years old in good health and CMV-seronegative. J is TRBJ1-1 and V is TRBV6-5, with 7 bases aligning to TRBD1. This CDR3 reads CASSPTGMAEAFF. The CDR3 region has the DNA TGTGCCAGCAGTCCGACAGGGATGGCTGAAGCTTTCTTT.